The rows below give T cell receptor beta chains drawn from one sample of a study of identical twins. TCRdb ran MiXCR on the 5' RACE reads and lists one entry per CDR3 protein. The repertoire holds hundreds of thousands of distinct CDR3 sequences, with 6% to 8.5% as singletons. These data were also reused for a study on yellow fever vaccine responses in identical twins.

The specimen sequenced was CD8+ T cells sorted from blood. The receptors shown here come from a young woman in good health. CDR3s include the opening cysteine and the closing phenylalanine or tryptophan. D genes are given only for firm matches. Expanded clones are given a class, and other clones once, few, many or no size at all.

v_gene	d_gene	j_gene	abundance	CDR3aa	CDR3nt
TRBV4-1	NA	TRBJ1-3	NA	CASSQDGELGNTIYF	TGCGCCAGCAGCCAAGATGGGGAACTAGGAAACACCATATATTTT
TRBV12-3/TRBV12-4	NA	TRBJ1-6	many	CASSRGILVPFTSPLHF	TGTGCCAGCAGTCGAGGGATTTTGGTTCCCTTCACGTCACCCCTCCACTTT
TRBV2	NA	TRBJ2-1	few	CASSEAGNYNEQFF	TGTGCCAGCAGTGAAGCAGGAAACTACAATGAGCAGTTCTTC
TRBV2	NA	TRBJ2-5	many	CASIAPGFQETQYF	TGTGCCAGCATCGCCCCGGGGTTCCAAGAGACCCAGTACTTC
TRBV29-1	TRBD1	TRBJ1-2	NA	CSVEEAGDRTYGYTF	TGCAGCGTTGAAGAGGCAGGGGACAGGACATATGGCTACACCTTC
TRBV14	NA	TRBJ2-1	few	CASSQVLWGTEQFF	TGTGCCAGCAGCCAAGTGCTGTGGGGCACTGAGCAGTTCTTC
TRBV2	TRBD1	TRBJ2-3	many	CASRDFQGARDTQYF	TGTGCCAGCAGGGACTTCCAGGGGGCAAGGGATACGCAGTATTTT
TRBV28	NA	TRBJ2-5	many	CASSQTTEETQYF	TGTGCCAGCAGTCAAACGACAGAAGAGACCCAGTACTTC
TRBV12-3/TRBV12-4	NA	TRBJ1-2	many	CASTLQVQSGYGYTF	TGTGCCAGCACCCTGCAGGTTCAATCGGGCTATGGCTACACCTTC
TRBV7-8	TRBD2	TRBJ2-2	few	CASSLAVLAGGPGNTGELFF	TGTGCCAGCAGCTTAGCAGTCTTAGCGGGAGGGCCGGGGAACACCGGGGAGCTGTTTTTT
TRBV2	TRBD2	TRBJ2-1	NA	CASSELAGLYNEQFF	TGTGCCAGCAGTGAACTAGCGGGGTTGTACAATGAGCAGTTCTTC
TRBV7-7	NA	TRBJ2-2	many	CASLVENTGELFF	TGTGCCAGCTTGGTAGAGAACACCGGGGAGCTGTTTTTT
TRBV16	NA	TRBJ2-1	few	CAKADSYNEQFF	TGTGCTAAAGCGGACTCCTACAATGAGCAGTTCTTC
TRBV7-9	NA	TRBJ2-2	NA	CASSFPSAQTGELFF	TGTGCCAGCAGCTTTCCTAGCGCACAAACCGGGGAGCTGTTTTTT
TRBV7-9	NA	TRBJ1-1	many	CASSLVAGVNTEAFF	TGTGCCAGCAGCTTAGTTGCAGGCGTGAACACTGAAGCTTTCTTT
TRBV6-5	NA	TRBJ1-1	few	CASSYRVDTEAFF	TGTGCCAGCAGTTACAGGGTGGACACTGAAGCTTTCTTT
TRBV6-1	TRBD1	TRBJ2-7	few	CASRTGQGTYEQYF	TGTGCCAGCAGAACCGGACAGGGTACCTACGAGCAGTACTTC
TRBV6-1	TRBD2	TRBJ2-3	many	CASTELAGSAGTQYF	TGTGCCAGCACGGAACTAGCGGGGTCCGCGGGTACGCAGTATTTT
TRBV3-1	NA	TRBJ1-2	few	CASSQDEIRTNYGYTF	TGTGCCAGCAGCCAAGATGAGATAAGGACCAACTATGGCTACACCTTC
TRBV5-1	TRBD2	TRBJ2-2	many	CASSFGLAGTGELFF	TGTGCCAGCAGCTTCGGACTAGCGGGTACCGGGGAGCTGTTTTTT
TRBV28	NA	TRBJ2-3	NA	CASSLTGLITDTQYF	TGTGCCAGCAGCCTGACAGGTCTTATTACAGATACGCAGTATTTT
TRBV9	NA	TRBJ2-5	NA	CASWRSMRQAQETQYF	TGTGCCAGCTGGCGGTCCATGCGACAGGCCCAAGAGACCCAGTACTTC
TRBV4-1	TRBD1	TRBJ2-1	NA	CASSQDNLQGRSQFF	TGCGCCAGCAGCCAAGACAACCTACAGGGGCGATCGCAGTTCTTC
TRBV7-9	NA	TRBJ2-1	few	CASSLEGGFYNEQFF	TGTGCCAGCAGCTTAGAGGGGGGTTTCTACAATGAGCAGTTCTTC